Reported below is one T cell receptor (beta chain). In the source study's methods: Reference gene primer amplification gave nucleated cell count estimates. Libraries were prepared by immunoSEQ multiplex PCR; TCRdb keeps only in-frame clonotypes and omits some of them. V, J and clone size were drawn from that table, and D and trimming were deduced from the DNA. The repertoire has approximately 200,000 clones, around 85% of them found once; the top ten carry under 15%. The record originates from a study of blood T cell repertoires in COVID-19. The CDR3 has 17 residues. The J segment lost 3 bases and the V segment lost 1 base, leaving 11 bases of the junction unmatched. CDR1 and CDR2 (germline): KGHSH, LQKENI.

The V gene is TRBV18, the J gene TRBJ2-7; 8 bases are a match to TRBD1. Sample: peripheral blood. The sequence came from a woman between 50 and 59 years old with acute or convalescent COVID-19. The CDR3 loop is CASSPLGQGKGHYEQYF. The CDR3 DNA reads TGTGCCAGCTCACCACTCGGACAGGGAAAGGGCCACTACGAGCAGTACTTC.